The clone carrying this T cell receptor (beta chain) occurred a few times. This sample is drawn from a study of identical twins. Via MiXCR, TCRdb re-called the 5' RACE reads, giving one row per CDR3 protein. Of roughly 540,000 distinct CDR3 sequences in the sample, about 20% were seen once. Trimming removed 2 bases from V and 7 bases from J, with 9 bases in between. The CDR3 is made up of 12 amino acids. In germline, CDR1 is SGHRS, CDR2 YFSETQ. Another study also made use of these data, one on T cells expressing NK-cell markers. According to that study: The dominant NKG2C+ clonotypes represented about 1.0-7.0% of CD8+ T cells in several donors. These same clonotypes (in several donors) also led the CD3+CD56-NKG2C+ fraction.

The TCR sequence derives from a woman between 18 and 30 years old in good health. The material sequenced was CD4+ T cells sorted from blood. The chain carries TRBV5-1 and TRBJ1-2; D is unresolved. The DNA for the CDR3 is TGCGCCAGCAGCTTTCCGGGTGCTGGCTACACCTTC. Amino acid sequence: CASSFPGAGYTF. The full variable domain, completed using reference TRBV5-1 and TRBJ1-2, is KAGVTQTPRYLIKTRGQQVTLSCSPISGHRSVSWYQQTPGQGLQFLFEYFSETQRNKGNFPGRFSGRQFSNSRSEMNVSTLELGDSALYLCASSFPGAGYTFGSGTRLTVV.